These T cell receptor beta chains were read from a single sample in a study of T cells in Graves' hyperthyroidism and ophthalmopathy. TCRdb recomputed calls from the multiplex PCR reads with MiXCR, one row per CDR3 protein. The data contain around 700,000 distinct CDR3 sequences, under 45% of them singletons. Input material: blood. These receptors came from a woman in her thirties or forties with Graves' hyperthyroidism. Each CDR3 is given with its conserved first and last residue. The D gene is left open where the match is weak. The size field is filled for only some rows; it gives once, few, many or a size class.

TRBV2	few	TRBJ1-1	.	CASSLWGTGLGVMNTEAFF	TGTGCCAGCAGTTTATGGGGAACAGGATTGGGAGTAATGAACACTGAAGCTTTCTTT
TRBV29-1	.	TRBJ1-1	.	CSVSENTEAFF	TGCAGCGTTTCCGAGAACACTGAAGCTTTCTTT
TRBV19	many	TRBJ1-1	TRBD1	CASSMDRWNTEAFF	TGTGCCAGTAGTATGGACAGGTGGAACACTGAAGCTTTCTTT
TRBV20-1	many	TRBJ1-5	.	CSATTDSSNQPQHF	TGCAGTGCTACTACCGACAGTAGCAATCAGCCCCAGCATTTT
TRBV7-2	.	TRBJ2-1	TRBD2	CASSLLAGEQFF	TGTGCCAGCAGCTTACTAGCGGGGGAGCAGTTCTTC
TRBV20-1	once	TRBJ2-4	.	CSARDQIAKNIQYF	TGCAGTGCTAGAGATCAAATAGCCAAAAACATTCAGTACTTC
TRBV9	many	TRBJ1-2	TRBD1	CASSVDRQGGGYTF	TGTGCCAGCAGCGTAGACCGACAGGGCGGCGGCTACACCTTC
TRBV5-4	.	TRBJ1-1	TRBD1	CASSRTGGQAFF	TGTGCCAGCAGCCGGACAGGGGGACAGGCTTTCTTT
TRBV24-1	few	TRBJ2-3	TRBD2	CATEEASGLSTDTQYF	TGTGCCACCGAGGAAGCTAGCGGGCTCAGCACAGATACGCAGTATTTT
TRBV6-5	few	TRBJ1-2	.	CASSSTLTTNYGYTF	TGTGCCAGCAGCTCCACCCTGACAACTAACTATGGCTACACCTTC
TRBV27	.	TRBJ1-5	.	CASSLSPKGGGNQPQHF	TGTGCCAGCAGTTTGAGTCCGAAGGGCGGCGGCAATCAGCCCCAGCATTTT
TRBV10-2	once	TRBJ2-7	TRBD2	CASRAGVPSYEQYF	TGCGCCAGCAGGGCGGGAGTGCCTTCCTACGAGCAGTACTTC
TRBV19	.	TRBJ1-2	.	CASKMGAGNGDGYTF	TGTGCCAGTAAGATGGGAGCAGGGAATGGAGATGGCTACACCTTC
TRBV19	few	TRBJ1-1	.	CASRSRQLNTEAFF	TGTGCCAGTAGGTCCCGCCAACTGAACACTGAAGCTTTCTTT
TRBV20-1	.	TRBJ1-4	.	CSARSGDTNEKLFF	TGCAGTGCTAGATCAGGGGATACTAATGAAAAACTGTTTTTT
TRBV6-2/TRBV6-3	once	TRBJ1-5	.	CASSPTRGHQPQHF	TGTGCCAGTAGTCCTACAAGGGGCCATCAGCCCCAGCATTTT
TRBV6-6	few	TRBJ2-7	.	CASSPGVAGQTYEQYF	TGTGCCAGCAGTCCAGGGGTAGCGGGTCAAACCTACGAGCAGTACTTC
TRBV9	.	TRBJ1-4	.	CASSVQGIANEKLFF	TGTGCCAGCAGCGTACAGGGTATCGCTAATGAAAAACTGTTTTTT
TRBV11-3	few	TRBJ1-1	.	CASSFFIDTEAFF	TGTGCCAGCAGCTTTTTCATAGACACTGAAGCTTTCTTT
TRBV9	many	TRBJ1-1	.	CASSPGGDPRNTEAFF	TGTGCCAGCAGCCCTGGGGGGGATCCTAGGAACACTGAAGCTTTCTTT
TRBV7-9	many	TRBJ1-1	.	CASSWGGRVNTEAFF	TGTGCCAGCAGCTGGGGCGGGAGGGTGAACACTGAAGCTTTCTTT
TRBV12-3/TRBV12-4	few	TRBJ1-2	TRBD1	CASNLGDRRTWGYGYTF	TGTGCCAGCAACCTGGGGGACAGGAGGACATGGGGCTATGGCTACACCTTC
TRBV7-2	few	TRBJ1-1	.	CASSSLSSKAFF	TGTGCCAGCAGCTCTTTGTCTTCAAAAGCTTTCTTT
TRBV19	.	TRBJ1-2	.	CASSPVHSTNYGYTF	TGTGCCAGTAGCCCGGTGCACTCCACTAACTATGGCTACACCTTC
TRBV11-3	.	TRBJ2-3	.	CASSTGQEGILTDTQYF	TGTGCCAGCAGCACGGGACAAGAGGGCATTCTCACAGATACGCAGTATTTT
TRBV7-9	few	TRBJ1-5	.	CASSRANAGNSNQPQHF	TGCGCCAGCAGCCGAGCTAATGCAGGGAATAGCAATCAGCCCCAGCATTTT
TRBV12-3/TRBV12-4	few	TRBJ2-7	.	CASSIFQNYEQYF	TGTGCCAGCAGCATATTCCAGAACTACGAGCAGTACTTC
TRBV7-3	few	TRBJ1-1	.	CASSLIPRGAPSSTDTEAFF	TGTGCCAGCAGCTTAATCCCCCGGGGGGCGCCCTCGAGTACGGACACTGAAGCTTTCTTT
TRBV10-3	.	TRBJ1-2	TRBD1	CASGDSDYGYTF	TGTGCCTCGGGGGACAGTGACTATGGCTACACCTTC
TRBV4-3	.	TRBJ2-7	TRBD2	CASSQDTSGTPYEQYF	TGCGCCAGCAGCCAAGATACTAGCGGTACCCCCTACGAGCAGTACTTC
TRBV10-3	once	TRBJ2-5	.	CASSAGTAGRETQYF	TGTGCCAGCAGTGCCGGGACCGCGGGGAGGGAGACCCAGTACTTC
TRBV7-2	.	TRBJ2-6	TRBD1	CASSFRQGGGWANVLTF	TGTGCCAGCAGCTTCAGACAGGGGGGGGGCTGGGCCAACGTCCTGACTTTC
TRBV29-1	many	TRBJ1-1	.	CSVAGTLQNTEAFF	TGCAGCGTAGCAGGGACCTTACAGAACACTGAAGCTTTCTTT
TRBV19	many	TRBJ2-7	TRBD2	CASSPGTSGRYEQYF	TGTGCCAGTAGTCCGGGGACTAGCGGGAGGTACGAGCAGTACTTC
TRBV7-9	many	TRBJ1-2	.	CASSLGGATNYGYTF	TGTGCCAGCAGCTTAGGAGGGGCCACTAACTATGGCTACACCTTC
TRBV29-1	many	TRBJ2-7	.	CSVASSYEQYF	TGCAGCGTTGCGAGCTCCTACGAGCAGTACTTC
TRBV3-1	few	TRBJ1-3	.	CASSWAGSGNTIYF	TGTGCCAGCAGCTGGGCAGGGTCTGGAAACACCATATATTTT
TRBV9	many	TRBJ1-2	.	CASSAGTAWGKWDGYTF	TGTGCCAGCAGCGCCGGGACGGCCTGGGGAAAGTGGGATGGCTACACCTTC
TRBV19	.	TRBJ1-5	TRBD1	CASTRDRPQHF	TGTGCCAGTACCCGGGACAGGCCCCAGCATTTT
TRBV7-2	many	TRBJ1-2	.	CASSSKITGIANYGYTF	TGTGCCAGCAGCTCCAAGATTACAGGGATTGCCAACTATGGCTACACCTTC
TRBV19	few	TRBJ1-5	.	CASSIAHKGSAQHF	TGTGCCAGTAGTATAGCTCACAAGGGCTCGGCCCAGCATTTT
TRBV25-1	.	TRBJ1-2	.	CAIDRNYGYTF	TGTGCTATCGACAGGAACTATGGCTACACCTTC
TRBV10-3	.	TRBJ2-7	TRBD1	CAISGRKARQGVLVHEQYF	TGTGCCATCAGTGGTAGAAAAGCAAGACAGGGAGTTTTGGTCCACGAGCAGTACTTC
TRBV15	.	TRBJ2-3	.	CATSRVRSDTQYF	TGTGCCACCAGCAGAGTTAGGTCAGATACGCAGTATTTT
TRBV7-2	many	TRBJ2-5	.	CASSASSQETQYF	TGTGCCAGCAGCGCATCGAGCCAAGAGACCCAGTACTTC
TRBV19	.	TRBJ2-7	TRBD1	CASRDRGPSYEQYF	TGTGCCAGTAGGGACAGGGGACCCTCCTACGAGCAGTACTTC
TRBV7-9	few	TRBJ2-2	TRBD2	CASSRLAGNTGELFF	TGTGCCAGCAGCCGACTAGCGGGGAACACCGGGGAGCTGTTTTTT
TRBV11-2	.	TRBJ2-3	.	CASSKGHRTDTQYF	TGTGCCAGCAGCAAGGGACACCGCACAGATACGCAGTATTTT
TRBV6-5	.	TRBJ1-2	.	CASSYNGITGQPGYTF	TGTGCCAGCAGTTACAATGGAATTACGGGCCAGCCCGGCTACACCTTC
TRBV11-2	many	TRBJ1-5	TRBD1	CASSHRGLQPQHF	TGTGCCAGCAGCCACAGGGGATTGCAGCCCCAGCATTTT